The source of this TCR beta chain is a study of T cell responses to AZD1222 COVID-19 vaccine. Clones were sequenced by immunoSEQ multiplex PCR, and TCRdb holds only the in-frame ones, with some missing. The profile shows about 81,000 clones, 80% to 90% of them singletons. For this clone: Antigen: not known.

Between the trimmed V and J ends, which lost 6 bases and 2 bases, there was a span of 11 bases. The CDR3 is made up of 14 amino acids. Germline lookup yields CDR1 LNHDA and CDR2 SQIVND (reference sequence). Notes on the study in general: The repertoires were collected only after the peak T cell response. Two AZD1222 doses significantly raised spike-specific TCR breadth and depth over controls.

The material was peripheral blood, obtained 28 days after the second AZD1222 dose. The chain joins TRBV19 to TRBJ1-5; maybe TRBD1 (5 bases). This sequence was found in an adult who received the AZD1222 COVID-19 vaccine. The CDR3 region has the DNA TGTGCCAGTAGGATGTTGGGGGGCAATCAGCCCCAGCATTTT. Protein: CASRMLGGNQPQHF.